One sample yielded the 9 T cell receptor beta chains listed below, sequenced in a study of beta chain features in type 1 diabetes. Investigators reverse transcribed all isolated RNA, so they sequenced expressed TCRB transcripts. Some clones are missing from TCRdb's copy, which holds only in-frame ones; the method was immunoSEQ multiplex PCR. The sample shows fewer than 450,000 clones, approximately 12% of them seen only once. Broader study findings: A moderate, significant TCRB CDR3 shortening appeared in type 1 diabetes across four CD4+ subsets.

Which antigens these TCRs recognize remains unknown. Sequencing used naive CD4+ T cells from blood. The receptors originated from a woman aged 18-29 years with type 1 diabetes.

This clone was seen only a few times. This sequence joins TRBV12-5 and TRBJ2-3; a possible D gene is TRBD2 (6 bases). With 0 bases removed from V and 1 base from J, the gap between germline ends came to 11 bases. This CDR3 has 16 residues. CDR1 and CDR2 (germline): LGHNT, FRNRAP. The CDR3: CASGLVPGARTDTQYF. The CDR3 region has the DNA TGTGCTAGTGGTTTGGTACCGGGAGCACGCACAGATACGCAGTATTTT.

J is TRBJ1-1 and V is TRBV6-6; TRBD1 matches at 7 bases. The CDR3 extends over 10 amino acids. CDR1 is MNHNY, CDR2 SVGAGI, per germline (reference sequence). V dropped 6 bases and J dropped 8; count of bases not matched to a gene: 0. CDR3 residues: CASRDREAFF. The DNA for the CDR3 is TGTGCCAGCAGGGACAGGGAAGCTTTCTTT.

This clone came up a few times. The sample contains more than one DNA sequence encoding this CDR3. The J gene is TRBJ2-1, the V gene TRBV30; D not certain. V shed 3 bases and J shed 0 bases, with 9 bases lying between them. Germline values: CDR1 GTSNPN, CDR2 SVGIG (reference sequence). The CDR3 consists of 14 residues. CDR3 amino acids: CAWSAGNSYNEQFF. CDR3 DNA sequence: TGTGCCTGGAGCGCAGGTAACTCCTACAATGAGCAGTTCTTC.

This clone was detected a few times. The gene calls are TRBV11-2 and TRBJ2-2; 9 bases line up with TRBD2. The V segment lost 1 base and the J segment 3 bases; nucleotides outside the gene matches: 3. Germline-derived CDR1 and CDR2 are SGHAT and FQNNGV. This CDR3 region has 16 residues. The CDR3 sequence is CASSLGRLADTGELFF. The CDR3 bases are TGTGCCAGCAGCTTAGGTAGACTAGCGGACACCGGGGAGCTGTTTTTT.

The sample holds a few counts of this clone. The chain carries TRBV18 and TRBJ1-1; no clear D. Deletions cut 3 bases from V and 1 base from J, with 9 bases between. Germline V gives CDR1 KGHSH, CDR2 LQKENI. CDR3 length: 14 amino acids. The CDR3 sequence: CASSPTPGNTEAFF. CDR3 nucleotide sequence: TGTGCCAGCTCACCGACCCCGGGGAACACTGAAGCTTTCTTT.

There are a few counts of this clone. The rearrangement links TRBV7-9 to TRBJ2-5, with no clear D. Trimming left V 0 bases short and J 1 base short, with 9 bases between. From germline, CDR1 is SEHNR and CDR2 FQNEAQ (reference sequence). This CDR3 has 15 residues. CDR3 region: CASSLAGSLQETQYF. The CDR3, as DNA: TGTGCCAGCAGCTTAGCGGGCTCCCTCCAAGAGACCCAGTACTTC.

This clone was detected a few times. This chain uses TRBV5-4 with TRBJ1-2, with D uncertain. Trimming removed 0 bases from V and 4 bases from J, with 4 bases in between. Germline V gene sequence: CDR1 SGHNT, CDR2 YYREEE (reference sequence). The CDR3 is 12 residues long. CDR3 nucleotides: TGTGCCAGCAGCTTGGGAGGCTATGGCTACACCTTC. Translation: CASSLGGYGYTF.

The gene calls are TRBV30 and TRBJ2-2; a possible D gene is TRBD2 (5 bases). V lost 2 bases and J 0 bases, leaving 10 bases between the germline ends. CDR1 is GTSNPN and CDR2 is SVGIG in the germline V gene (reference sequence). The CDR3 loop spans 15 amino acids. CDR3 region: CAWSTPGTNTGELFF. The CDR3 DNA reads as TGTGCCTGGAGTACTCCGGGGACGAACACCGGGGAGCTGTTTTTT.

This clone was seen only a few times. The chain has TRBV30 and TRBJ2-3, with 10 nucleotides matching TRBD2. The CDR3 is 17 residues long. Germline CDR1 and CDR2: GTSNPN and SVGIG (reference sequence). The V gene end was trimmed by 2 bases and the J gene end by 4 bases; junction bases not matched to a gene: 12. CDR3 DNA sequence: TGTGCCTGGAGTCCCCTACCCTCTAGCGGGAGCTCAGATACGCAGTATTTT. Its protein is CAWSPLPSSGSSDTQYF.